The 10 T cell receptor beta chains reported below all come from one sample, sequenced in a study of blood T cell repertoires in COVID-19. Profiling relied on immunoSEQ multiplex PCR, and the TCRdb table lists in-frame clones only, not all of them. Here the sample spans around 60,000 clones, approximately 88% being singletons. The specimen was peripheral blood. The receptors originated from a man aged 60 to 75 with COVID-19, enrolled during active disease.

V is TRBV10-3 and J is TRBJ1-4; TRBD1 matches at 7 bases. CDR3 size: 17 residues. The V and J ends lost 4 bases and 0 bases, in that order; junction bases with no gene match: 8. CDR1 and CDR2 (germline): ENHRY, SYGVKD. The CDR3 sequence is CAISARDSQTTNEKLFF. CDR3 nucleotide sequence: TGTGCCATCAGTGCCCGGGACAGCCAAACAACTAATGAAAAACTGTTTTTT.

This rearrangement joins TRBV2 to TRBJ2-7; 12 positions match TRBD2. CDR3 length: 14 amino acids. Trimming took 4 bases from V and 6 from J; bases not matched to a gene: 4. In germline, CDR1 is SNHLY, CDR2 FYNNEI. The CDR3 region has the DNA TGTGCCAGCAGTGGACTAGCGGGAGTAAGCGAGCAGTACTTC. The encoded protein is CASSGLAGVSEQYF.

The V call is TRBV18, the J call TRBJ2-2, with TRBD1 as a possible D gene (5 bases). V was clipped by 6 bases and J by 4 bases, with 15 bases between them. The length of the CDR3 is 15 residues. Germline CDR1 reads KGHSH; CDR2 reads LQKENI. The CDR3 region has the DNA TGTGCCAGCTCTGGGGCCTCTCCGGGCACCGGGGAGCTGTTTTTT. Translated, it gives CASSGASPGTGELFF.

This clone was observed a single time. The chain employs TRBV3-1 (or the pseudogene TRBV3-2) and TRBJ2-7; a possible D gene is TRBD2 (6 bases). The germline gives CDR1 LGHDT, CDR2 YNNKEL (reference sequence). The CDR3 runs to 15 residues. Trimming removed 4 bases at V and 3 bases at J, with 16 bases between. This CDR3 is CASSPASSVVYEQYF. The CDR3 DNA sequence: TGTGCCAGCAGCCCCGCCTCTAGCGTTGTCTACGAGCAGTACTTC.

V gene TRBV25-1 combines with J gene TRBJ1-1; D call uncertain. This CDR3 region has 13 residues. V lost 10 bases to trimming and J lost 1 base, with 13 bases between them. Germline V gene sequence: CDR1 MGHDK, CDR2 SYGVNS. This CDR3 reads CATRWAENTEAFF. CDR3 coding DNA: TGTGCCACCCGATGGGCAGAGAACACTGAAGCTTTCTTT. The full variable domain, its missing parts supplied by reference TRBV25-1 and TRBJ1-1, is EADIYQTPRYLVIGTGKKITLECSQTMGHDKMYWYQQDPGMELHLIHYSYGVNSTEKGDLSSESTVSRIRTEHFPLTLESARPSHTSQYLCATRWAENTEAFFGQGTRLTVV.

The chain uses TRBV7-9 and TRBJ2-1; TRBD2 agrees at 14 bases. This CDR3 is 18 amino acids long. With 5 bases clipped from V and 4 bases from J, the junction kept 10 bases outside the gene matches. From germline, CDR1 is SEHNR and CDR2 FQNEAQ (reference sequence). This chain's CDR3 is CASSPGLAGAPGYNEQFF. CDR3 bases: TGTGCCAGCAGCCCGGGACTAGCGGGAGCCCCGGGGTACAATGAGCAGTTCTTC.

The V call is TRBV5-6, the J call TRBJ2-5; 9 bases match TRBD2. Trimming cost V 5 bases and J 5 bases; bases outside gene matches: 7. The germline V gene encodes CDR1 SGHDT and CDR2 YYEEEE. There are 14 residues in the CDR3. CDR3 in amino acids: CASSGRGGSETQYF. For the CDR3, the DNA is TGTGCCAGCAGTGGGCGGGGGGGTAGTGAGACCCAGTACTTC.

This chain uses TRBV18 with TRBJ2-5; 7 nucleotides match TRBD2. Germline CDR1 reads KGHSH; CDR2 reads LQKENI. The junction had 8 bases not matched to a gene; V was cut back by 2 bases and J by 2 bases. This CDR3 has 16 residues. The CDR3: CASSPAGSAGQETQYF. CDR3 DNA sequence: TGTGCCAGCTCACCAGCAGGTTCAGCGGGGCAAGAGACCCAGTACTTC.

This clone has just one count. The rearrangement uses TRBV7-9 and TRBJ2-5; 7 bases match TRBD1. CDR3 length: 15 amino acids. J lost 5 bases, V lost 5 bases, and 11 bases had no gene match. Germline V lookup: CDR1 SEHNR, CDR2 FQNEAQ (reference sequence). The CDR3 reads CASSPRLTGAETQYF. The CDR3 DNA reads as TGTGCCAGCAGCCCACGGTTAACAGGGGCCGAGACCCAGTACTTC.

This chain connects TRBV25-1 to TRBJ1-3; 9 nucleotides match TRBD1. The CDR3 covers 13 residues. From germline, CDR1 is MGHDK and CDR2 SYGVNS. The ends lost 8 bases at V and 6 bases at J; junction bases unmatched: 5. CDR3 in DNA: TGTGCCAGCTGTCGACAGGGGGAAAACACCATATATTTT. It specifies CASCRQGENTIYF.